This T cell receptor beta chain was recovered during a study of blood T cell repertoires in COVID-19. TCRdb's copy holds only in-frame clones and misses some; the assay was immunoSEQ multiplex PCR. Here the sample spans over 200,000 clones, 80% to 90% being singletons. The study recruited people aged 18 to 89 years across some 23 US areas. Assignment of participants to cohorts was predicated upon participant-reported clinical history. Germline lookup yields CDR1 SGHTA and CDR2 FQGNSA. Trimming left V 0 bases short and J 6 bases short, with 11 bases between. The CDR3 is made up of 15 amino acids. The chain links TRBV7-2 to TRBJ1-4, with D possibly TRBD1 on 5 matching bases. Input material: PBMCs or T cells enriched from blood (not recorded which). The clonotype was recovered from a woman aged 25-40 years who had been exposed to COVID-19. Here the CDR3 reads CASSLAVTGDEKLFF. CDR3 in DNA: TGTGCCAGCAGCTTAGCGGTCACAGGCGATGAAAAACTGTTTTTT.